This passage covers 14 T cell receptor beta chains from one sample sequenced in a study of control samples from healthy donors and cancer patients. TCRdb's copy holds only in-frame clones and misses some; the assay was immunoSEQ multiplex PCR. The sample carries under 200,000 clones, 91% recorded once. Sequenced: blood. These receptors originate from a woman aged 25-40 years in good health.

This rearrangement joins TRBV6-5 to TRBJ1-6; D is uncertain. From germline, CDR1 is MNHEY and CDR2 SVGAGI. Trimming shortened V by 6 bases and J by 0 bases, and 3 bases separated the two germline ends. This CDR3 is 13 amino acids long. CDR3 in amino acids: CASRDSYNSPLHF. CDR3 DNA sequence: TGTGCCAGCAGGGACTCCTATAATTCACCCCTCCACTTT.

The gene calls are TRBV4-3 and TRBJ2-7; a weak D match, TRBD2 (5 bases). Between the trimmed V and J ends, which lost 0 bases and 2 bases, there was a span of 8 bases. Germline assignment: CDR1 LGHNA and CDR2 YSLEER. There are 14 residues in the CDR3. The CDR3 sequence is CASSQEWGAYEQYF. The CDR3 DNA is TGCGCCAGCAGCCAAGAGTGGGGAGCCTACGAGCAGTACTTC.

The chain has TRBV7-9 and TRBJ1-6; D possibly corresponds to TRBD1 (5 bases). Trimming stripped 3 bases from V and 8 bases from J, with 11 bases between. The CDR3 runs 14 residues. The V gene's germline CDR1 is SEHNR and CDR2 FQNEAQ (reference sequence). This CDR3 reads CASSLVTGHSPLHF. The CDR3 bases are TGTGCCAGCAGCTTGGTTACAGGTCATTCACCCCTCCACTTT.

This chain uses TRBV3-1 (or the pseudogene TRBV3-2) with TRBJ2-5; perhaps TRBD2 as D (6 bases). V was trimmed by 6 bases and J by 1 base, leaving 9 bases between them. CDR1 is LGHDT and CDR2 is YNNKEL in the germline V gene (reference sequence). This CDR3 has 13 residues. The CDR3 sequence is CASRLAFQETQYF. The DNA for the CDR3 is TGTGCCAGCAGACTAGCTTTCCAAGAGACCCAGTACTTC.

This sequence joins TRBV15 and TRBJ1-6, with 7 bases matching TRBD1. Germline loops: CDR1 LNHNV, CDR2 YYDKDF (reference sequence). The CDR3 is 13 residues long. Germline trimming cut 5 bases from V and 9 bases from J; bases unmatched to any gene: 4. The CDR3 region has the DNA TGTGCCACCAGCGAACAGGGGTTTTCACCCCTCCACTTT. Protein product: CATSEQGFSPLHF.

The J gene is TRBJ1-1, the V gene TRBV19, with D unclear. Germline CDR1 is LNHDA and CDR2 is SQIVND (reference sequence). The CDR3 extends over 12 amino acids. Trimming pared 8 bases from V and 3 bases from J, leaving 10 bases between. Written as DNA, the CDR3 is TGTGCCAGTGCCTTCGGCTACACTGAAGCTTTCTTT. Encoded protein: CASAFGYTEAFF.

This clone occurred once. The gene calls are TRBV19 and TRBJ1-2; tentative D call: TRBD1 (5 bases). Trimming shortened V by 5 bases and J by 4 bases, and 14 bases separated the two germline ends. Per germline, CDR1 LNHDA and CDR2 SQIVND (reference sequence). The CDR3 is made up of 14 amino acids. For the CDR3, the DNA is TGTGCCAGTAGTGGGGACGGGTCCCGCTATGGCTACACCTTC. The encoded protein is CASSGDGSRYGYTF. Complete variable domain (other parts from reference TRBV19 and TRBJ1-2): DGGITQSPKYLFRKEGQNVTLSCEQNLNHDAMYWYRQDPGQGLRLIYYSQIVNDFQKGDIAEGYSVSREKKESFPLTVTSAQKNPTAFYLCASSGDGSRYGYTFGSGTRLTVV.

This clone has only one observation. The chain uses TRBV5-1 and TRBJ2-1; TRBD2 agrees at 16 bases. CDR3 length: 17 residues. The germline V gene encodes CDR1 SGHRS and CDR2 YFSETQ. Germline trimming cut 3 bases from V and 6 bases from J; bases unmatched to any gene: 6. CDR3 loop: CASSYPGTSGGANEQFF. Here the CDR3 DNA reads TGCGCCAGCAGCTACCCCGGGACTAGCGGGGGGGCCAATGAGCAGTTCTTC.

The V and J genes are TRBV5-6 and TRBJ2-5, with TRBD2 identical over 9 bases. Germline CDR1 SGHDT, CDR2 YYEEEE. Trimming removed 2 bases from V and 3 bases from J; junction bases left unmatched: 5. The CDR3 contains 15 residues. CDR3 region: CASSLAGGLKETQYF. CDR3 in DNA: TGTGCCAGCAGCTTAGCGGGGGGACTAAAAGAGACCCAGTACTTC.

The chain joins TRBV6-5 to TRBJ2-4, with a weak D call TRBD2 (6 bases). CDR1 and CDR2 (germline): MNHEY, SVGAGI. Trimming removed 0 bases from V and 0 bases from J, with 9 bases in between. The length of the CDR3 is 16 residues. DNA for the CDR3: TGTGCCAGCAGTTACTCGCTCGGGGGAGCCAAAAACATTCAGTACTTC. Translation gives CASSYSLGGAKNIQYF.

With regard to this clone: One end of the junction fails to match germline, which may point to a read error. The gene calls are TRBV24-1 and TRBJ1-1, with D tentatively TRBD1 (5 bases). The CDR3 consists of 11 residues. Germline V lookup: CDR1 KGHDR, CDR2 SFDVKD. The CDR3 protein is CAARVWTEAFF. CDR3 bases: TGTGCCGCCAGGGTTTGGACTGAAGCTTTCTTT.

This chain connects TRBV25-1 to TRBJ2-1, with 13 nucleotides matching TRBD2. The CDR3 runs 13 residues. The J segment lost 6 bases and the V segment lost 8 bases, leaving 1 base of the junction unmatched. Germline CDR1 is MGHDK and CDR2 is SYGVNS. The CDR3 reads CASGLAGVNEQFF. CDR3 sequence (DNA): TGTGCCAGCGGACTAGCGGGAGTCAATGAGCAGTTCTTC.

This chain links TRBV4-2 with TRBJ1-1; D might be TRBD1 (5 bases). The ends were cut back, 2 bases at V and 4 bases at J, with 14 bases in the middle. The germline V gene has CDR1 LGHNA and CDR2 YNFKEQ. The CDR3 contains 15 residues. The CDR3 spells CASSQHSGTTTEAFF. The CDR3 region has the DNA TGTGCCAGCAGCCAACACTCCGGGACGACCACTGAAGCTTTCTTT.

Concerning this clone: Other DNA sequences within the sample encode an identical CDR3. The V and J genes are TRBV5-1 and TRBJ2-3; a weak D match, TRBD2 (6 bases). This CDR3 contains 14 residues. The V gene's germline CDR1 is SGHRS and CDR2 YFSETQ. The V end lost 2 bases, the J end lost 0 bases, and 7 bases lay between the germline ends. CDR3: CASSFSGSTDTQYF. Written as DNA, the CDR3 is TGCGCCAGCAGCTTTAGCGGAAGCACAGATACGCAGTATTTT.